This T cell receptor (beta chain) comes out of a study of blood T cells in healthy people across ages. This clonotype occurred a few times. The antigen is not known. V was pared by 6 bases and J by 6 bases, with 14 bases between. The CDR3 is 14 residues long. Germline V gene lookup returns CDR1 MNHNY and CDR2 SVGAGI (reference sequence). Alongside a J-beta primer mix, a sample-barcoded 5' primer served in a second PCR lasting roughly 7 to 11 cycles. TCRdb re-derived calls from the 5' RACE reads in MiXCR, one entry per CDR3 protein. The table lists some 370,000 distinct CDR3 sequences, roughly half of them singletons. Regarding the study as a whole: It was not known whether donors were CMV positive (a possible confounder of expanded clonotype changes).

This chain links TRBV6-6 with TRBJ1-4; D not resolved. The sequencing input was blood. The TCR was taken from a man aged 55 to 70 in good health. The CDR3 bases are TGTGCCAGCAGCCCCGGTTCGAGGGATGAAAAACTGTTTTTT. As protein: CASSPGSRDEKLFF.